The 10 T cell receptor beta chains presented below share a single source sample, sequenced in a study of blood T cell repertoires in COVID-19. Only in-frame clones appear in the TCRdb table, and some are missing; sequencing was by immunoSEQ multiplex PCR. The sample has roughly 57,000 clones, 77% seen once. What was sequenced was peripheral blood. Receptor source: a man aged 65-85 years with active or convalescent COVID-19.

The J gene is TRBJ2-5, the V gene TRBV6-2 or TRBV6-3, with D possibly TRBD1 on 5 matching bases. This CDR3 comprises 16 residues. CDR1 MNHEY and CDR2 SVGEGT come from the germline V gene. Trimming stripped 3 bases from V and 2 bases from J, with 16 bases between. The CDR3 DNA is TGTGCCAGCAGTTATTTCTCCTCCGACAGACAAGAGACCCAGTACTTC. It encodes CASSYFSSDRQETQYF.

This chain joins TRBV5-1 and TRBJ2-1; the match to TRBD2 covers 11 bases. This CDR3 has 16 residues. Germline V gene sequence: CDR1 SGHRS, CDR2 YFSETQ. With V trimmed by 3 bases and J by 6 bases, 8 bases remained unmatched. In DNA form, the CDR3 reads TGCGCCAGCAGCTCCACCGGGACTAGCGGACTCAATGAGCAGTTCTTC. It codes for CASSSTGTSGLNEQFF.

This clone has more than one count but fewer than ten. V gene TRBV15 combines with J gene TRBJ1-6, with 8 bases lining up with TRBD1. Germline CDR1 and CDR2: LNHNV and YYDKDF (reference sequence). The CDR3 is made up of 15 amino acids. V lost 0 bases, J lost 9 bases, and 4 bases stayed unmatched. CDR3 sequence: CATSRDDRGVSPLHF. CDR3 coding DNA: TGTGCCACCAGCAGAGATGACAGGGGAGTTTCACCCCTCCACTTT.

This clone was seen a handful of times. The chain uses TRBV24-1 and TRBJ1-4; possibly TRBD1 for D (5 bases). From germline, CDR1 is KGHDR and CDR2 SFDVKD. This CDR3 is 17 amino acids long. V lost 5 bases, J lost 3 bases, and 18 bases lay in between. CDR3 loop: CATSGSMGGDANEKLFF. DNA of the CDR3: TGTGCCACCAGTGGATCGATGGGAGGGGACGCTAATGAAAAACTGTTTTTT.

The chain joins TRBV19 to TRBJ2-7; D remains ambiguous. CDR1 and CDR2 (germline): LNHDA, SQIVND (reference sequence). Trimming took 3 bases from V and 7 from J, leaving 16 bases between them. CDR3 length equals 14 residues. The DNA of the CDR3 is TGTGCCAGTAGTATGGATTTTACCAGGCGAGAGCAGTACTTC. Translation: CASSMDFTRREQYF.

CDR3 sequence reads: CASSNPGQGKTEAFF. CDR3 DNA: TGTGCCAGCAGTAACCCTGGACAGGGCAAAACTGAAGCTTTCTTT. The V and J genes are TRBV27 and TRBJ1-1; 8 bases line up with TRBD1. The CDR3 runs to 15 residues. Germline trimming cut 5 bases from V and 5 bases from J; bases unmatched to any gene: 10. Germline CDR1 is MNHEY and CDR2 is SMNVEV (reference sequence).

The rearrangement links TRBV7-2 to TRBJ1-4, with 7 bases lining up with TRBD1. Germline CDR1 SGHTA, CDR2 FQGNSA. V dropped 7 bases and J dropped 2; count of bases not matched to a gene: 7. The CDR3 consists of 15 residues. The chain's CDR3 is CASTRPGQTNEKLFF. In nucleotides, the CDR3 is TGTGCCAGCACAAGACCGGGACAGACTAATGAAAAACTGTTTTTT. The complete variable domain, with remaining parts taken from reference TRBV7-2 and TRBJ1-4, reads GAGVSQSPSNKVTEKGKDVELRCDPISGHTALYWYRQSLGQGLEFLIYFQGNSAPDKSGLPSDRFSAERTGGSVSTLTIQRTQQEDSAVYLCASTRPGQTNEKLFFGSGTQLSVL.

The chain is built from TRBV6-5 and TRBJ1-6, with D uncertain. V dropped 7 bases and J dropped 3 bases, with 4 bases sitting between them. CDR3 size: 12 residues. Germline-derived CDR1 and CDR2 are MNHEY and SVGAGI. CDR3 nucleotide sequence: TGTGCCAGCACAGGCTATAATTCACCCCTCCACTTT. Translation: CASTGYNSPLHF.

The chain is built from TRBV25-1 and TRBJ2-4, with a possible D match to TRBD2 (6 bases). V was cut by 5 bases and J by 1 base, with 9 bases left in between. Germline lookup yields CDR1 MGHDK and CDR2 SYGVNS. This CDR3 has 14 residues. The CDR3 is CASSQRGAKNIQYF. The CDR3 DNA reads TGTGCCAGCAGTCAACGGGGGGCCAAAAACATTCAGTACTTC.

J is TRBJ2-3 and V is TRBV19, with 7 bases lining up with TRBD2. Germline values: CDR1 LNHDA, CDR2 SQIVND (reference sequence). Unmatched junction bases numbered 8, after V lost 5 bases and J lost 0 bases. The CDR3 consists of 16 residues. This chain's CDR3 is CASSHSSGTSTDTQYF. CDR3 nucleotide sequence: TGTGCCAGTAGTCACTCTAGCGGAACTAGCACAGATACGCAGTATTTT.